The rows below give T cell receptor beta chains drawn from one sample of a study of blood T cell repertoires in COVID-19. Here immunoSEQ multiplex PCR was the method, and the copy in TCRdb shows in-frame clones only, minus some. The data hold about 220,000 clones, with 65% to 90% observed a single time. The sample taken for sequencing was peripheral blood. The receptors originated from a man aged 40-49 years who had recovered from COVID-19. Both conserved end residues are part of each CDR3. D genes are given only for firm matches. Some rows mark clone size as missing; the rest say once, few, many or name a class of expanded clone.

clone_size: .
d_call: TRBD1
j_call: TRBJ2-7
v_call: TRBV7-2
cdr3_aa: CASSLRDRGYEQYF
cdr3_nt: TGTGCCAGCAGCCTTCGGGACAGGGGCTACGAGCAGTACTTC

clone_size: .
d_call: .
j_call: TRBJ1-5
v_call: TRBV19
cdr3_aa: CASIGGRAAQPQHF
cdr3_nt: TGTGCCAGTATCGGTGGGAGGGCGGCTCAGCCCCAGCATTTT

clone_size: .
d_call: TRBD1
j_call: TRBJ1-1
v_call: TRBV19
cdr3_aa: CASSLEGGYLGTEAFF
cdr3_nt: TGTGCCAGTAGCCTGGAAGGGGGCTATTTGGGCACTGAAGCTTTCTTT

clone_size: few
d_call: TRBD1
j_call: TRBJ1-4
v_call: TRBV4-1
cdr3_aa: CASSQAGTGATKLFF
cdr3_nt: TGCGCCAGCAGCCAAGCGGGGACAGGCGCTACTAAACTGTTTTTT

clone_size: .
d_call: TRBD1
j_call: TRBJ1-3
v_call: TRBV10-3
cdr3_aa: CAIRGQGGNTIYF
cdr3_nt: TGTGCCATCAGGGGACAGGGTGGAAACACCATATATTTT

clone_size: once
d_call: .
j_call: TRBJ2-7
v_call: TRBV24-1
cdr3_aa: CAGRRQIKTYEQYF
cdr3_nt: TGTGCCGGGAGGAGACAGATAAAAACCTACGAGCAGTACTTC

clone_size: .
d_call: .
j_call: TRBJ1-1
v_call: TRBV11-3
cdr3_aa: CASSPGQNTEAFF
cdr3_nt: TGTGCCAGCAGCCCTGGACAAAACACTGAAGCTTTCTTT

clone_size: .
d_call: .
j_call: TRBJ1-3
v_call: TRBV3-1/TRBV3-2
cdr3_aa: CASSQDRSGNTIYF
cdr3_nt: TGTGCCAGCAGCCAAGATCGCAGTGGAAACACCATATATTTT

clone_size: few
d_call: .
j_call: TRBJ2-2
v_call: TRBV10-1
cdr3_aa: CASSDSGVHPNTGELFF
cdr3_nt: TGCGCCAGCAGTGATTCCGGGGTACACCCGAACACCGGGGAGCTGTTTTTT

clone_size: .
d_call: TRBD2
j_call: TRBJ2-1
v_call: TRBV18
cdr3_aa: CASSPPGLAGSNEQFF
cdr3_nt: TGTGCCAGCTCACCACCGGGACTAGCGGGCTCAAATGAGCAGTTCTTC

clone_size: .
d_call: .
j_call: TRBJ1-2
v_call: TRBV15
cdr3_aa: CATSRDRAGPTLDYGYTF
cdr3_nt: TGTGCCACCAGCAGAGATCGGGCAGGGCCCACTCTTGACTATGGCTACACCTTC

clone_size: once
d_call: TRBD1
j_call: TRBJ2-7
v_call: TRBV7-2
cdr3_aa: CASSPRGTGGVHEQYF
cdr3_nt: TGTGCCAGCAGCCCACGGGGGACAGGGGGCGTCCACGAGCAGTACTTC

clone_size: .
d_call: .
j_call: TRBJ1-1
v_call: TRBV29-1
cdr3_aa: CSVSGGTEAFF
cdr3_nt: TGCAGCGTTTCCGGGGGGACTGAAGCTTTCTTT

clone_size: .
d_call: TRBD2
j_call: TRBJ2-1
v_call: TRBV11-3
cdr3_aa: CASSLDSTRGGRNEQFF
cdr3_nt: TGTGCCAGCAGCTTAGACTCCACGCGGGGGGGCCGGAATGAGCAGTTCTTC

clone_size: .
d_call: TRBD1
j_call: TRBJ1-2
v_call: TRBV6-5
cdr3_aa: CASSLRTGQGYTF
cdr3_nt: TGTGCCAGCAGCCTCAGGACAGGGCAGGGCTACACCTTC

clone_size: once
d_call: .
j_call: TRBJ2-7
v_call: TRBV18
cdr3_aa: CASSVQGGVDEQYF
cdr3_nt: TGTGCCAGCTCAGTACAGGGTGGCGTCGACGAGCAGTACTTC

clone_size: .
d_call: TRBD2
j_call: TRBJ2-1
v_call: TRBV7-2
cdr3_aa: CASIYLAGINEQFF
cdr3_nt: TGTGCCAGCATCTACCTAGCGGGGATCAATGAGCAGTTCTTC

clone_size: .
d_call: TRBD2
j_call: TRBJ2-1
v_call: TRBV7-2
cdr3_aa: CASSLVAGVSYNEQFF
cdr3_nt: TGTGCCAGCAGCTTAGTAGCGGGAGTATCCTACAATGAGCAGTTCTTC

clone_size: .
d_call: .
j_call: TRBJ1-1
v_call: TRBV28
cdr3_aa: CASSLAGVTEAFF
cdr3_nt: TGTGCCAGCAGTTTGGCAGGGGTCACTGAAGCTTTCTTT

clone_size: .
d_call: TRBD1
j_call: TRBJ2-7
v_call: TRBV24-1
cdr3_aa: CATRWTGVAYEQYF
cdr3_nt: TGTGCCACCCGTTGGACAGGGGTGGCCTACGAGCAGTACTTC

clone_size: .
d_call: .
j_call: TRBJ1-6
v_call: TRBV27
cdr3_aa: CASSLSLSNSPLHF
cdr3_nt: TGTGCCAGCAGTTTATCTCTCTCTAATTCACCCCTCCACTTT

clone_size: .
d_call: .
j_call: TRBJ2-3
v_call: TRBV10-3
cdr3_aa: CATGQTSTDTQYF
cdr3_nt: TGTGCCACCGGACAGACTAGCACAGATACGCAGTATTTT

clone_size: .
d_call: TRBD2
j_call: TRBJ2-3
v_call: TRBV2
cdr3_aa: CASAGIAGGPGNTDTQYF
cdr3_nt: TGTGCCAGCGCAGGGATAGCGGGGGGGCCCGGGAACACAGATACGCAGTATTTT

clone_size: .
d_call: TRBD1
j_call: TRBJ2-2
v_call: TRBV19
cdr3_aa: CASSGTGGGAGELFF
cdr3_nt: TGTGCCAGTAGTGGGACAGGGGGAGGCGCTGGGGAGCTGTTTTTT

clone_size: .
d_call: .
j_call: TRBJ1-4
v_call: TRBV18
cdr3_aa: CASSPGREKLFF
cdr3_nt: TGTGCCAGCTCACCGGGGCGTGAAAAACTGTTTTTT